This is a list of T cell receptor beta chains from one sample in a study of T-cell memory formation after mild COVID-19. TCRdb re-called the 5' RACE reads through MiXCR, storing one row per CDR3 protein. Among about 360,000 distinct CDR3 sequences, roughly 13% were seen once, and the ten largest hold 20% to 25%. Sequenced material: PBMCs or a T cell subset sorted from them (not recorded which). These receptors were taken from a young man who had mild COVID-19 (a few samples of this study predate the infection). Cell type and time point are not known. Both conserved end residues are part of each CDR3. The D gene is left open where the match is weak. For some rows the clone size is stated as once, few or many, or as a class when expanded; others skip it.

cdr3_aa: CASSAPGTVNEKLFF
cdr3_nt: TGTGCCAGCAGTGCACCCGGGACTGTTAATGAAAAACTGTTTTTT
v_call: TRBV6-6
clone_size: few
j_call: TRBJ1-4
d_call: -
cdr3_length: 15

cdr3_aa: CASSPPGSSSGANVLTF
cdr3_nt: TGCGCCAGCAGCCCCCCCGGCAGTAGCTCTGGGGCCAACGTCCTGACTTTC
v_call: TRBV5-1
clone_size: few
j_call: TRBJ2-6
d_call: -
cdr3_length: 17

cdr3_aa: CASSQGTGNIYEQYF
cdr3_nt: TGTGCCAGCAGCCAAGGGACAGGGAATATCTACGAGCAGTACTTC
v_call: TRBV4-2
clone_size: -
j_call: TRBJ2-7
d_call: TRBD1
cdr3_length: 15

cdr3_aa: CASSPGLIYNEQFF
cdr3_nt: TGTGCCAGCTCACCAGGGCTGATTTACAATGAGCAGTTCTTC
v_call: TRBV18
clone_size: few
j_call: TRBJ2-1
d_call: -
cdr3_length: 14

cdr3_aa: CASSLGLAGGRYSYEQYF
cdr3_nt: TGCGCCAGCTCCTTGGGGCTAGCGGGGGGCCGATACTCCTACGAGCAGTACTTC
v_call: TRBV5-1
clone_size: few
j_call: TRBJ2-7
d_call: TRBD2
cdr3_length: 18

cdr3_aa: CSAGGLSLPRPQHF
cdr3_nt: TGCAGTGCTGGAGGCTTGTCTCTCCCCAGGCCCCAGCATTTT
v_call: TRBV20-1
clone_size: few
j_call: TRBJ1-5
d_call: -
cdr3_length: 14

cdr3_aa: CATGRGPEAFF
cdr3_nt: TGTGCCACCGGGAGGGGCCCTGAAGCTTTCTTT
v_call: TRBV10-3
clone_size: few
j_call: TRBJ1-1
d_call: -
cdr3_length: 11

cdr3_aa: CSASRTGNTEAFF
cdr3_nt: TGCAGTGCTAGCCGGACAGGAAACACTGAAGCTTTCTTT
v_call: TRBV20-1
clone_size: few
j_call: TRBJ1-1
d_call: TRBD1
cdr3_length: 13

cdr3_aa: CSARARAHPNQPQHF
cdr3_nt: TGCAGTGCTAGAGCTAGGGCCCACCCCAATCAGCCCCAGCATTTT
v_call: TRBV20-1
clone_size: few
j_call: TRBJ1-5
d_call: -
cdr3_length: 15

cdr3_aa: CASRSIRVAATDTQYF
cdr3_nt: TGTGCTAGCAGGTCGATCCGGGTTGCGGCCACAGATACGCAGTATTTT
v_call: TRBV7-7
clone_size: few
j_call: TRBJ2-3
d_call: -
cdr3_length: 16

cdr3_aa: CASSLDAWGQVPGANVLTF
cdr3_nt: TGTGCCAGCAGTCTGGACGCCTGGGGACAAGTACCTGGGGCCAACGTCCTGACTTTC
v_call: TRBV25-1
clone_size: -
j_call: TRBJ2-6
d_call: -
cdr3_length: 19

cdr3_aa: CASSLGRGKETQYF
cdr3_nt: TGTGCCAGCAGCTTGGGCCGGGGGAAGGAGACCCAGTACTTC
v_call: TRBV7-8
clone_size: -
j_call: TRBJ2-5
d_call: -
cdr3_length: 14

cdr3_aa: CASRPPASTDTQYF
cdr3_nt: TGTGCCAGCAGACCCCCCGCTAGCACAGATACGCAGTATTTT
v_call: TRBV25-1
clone_size: -
j_call: TRBJ2-3
d_call: -
cdr3_length: 14

cdr3_aa: CASSLQGADYGYTF
cdr3_nt: TGTGCCAGCAGTTTACAGGGGGCTGACTATGGCTACACCTTC
v_call: TRBV28
clone_size: many
j_call: TRBJ1-2
d_call: TRBD1
cdr3_length: 14

cdr3_aa: CSVEDLRGSGQQFF
cdr3_nt: TGCAGCGTTGAAGATCTCCGAGGTAGTGGGCAGCAGTTCTTC
v_call: TRBV29-1
clone_size: few
j_call: TRBJ2-1
d_call: -
cdr3_length: 14

cdr3_aa: CASTLGTFTDTQYF
cdr3_nt: TGTGCCAGCACCCTCGGGACTTTCACAGATACGCAGTATTTT
v_call: TRBV27
clone_size: -
j_call: TRBJ2-3
d_call: -
cdr3_length: 14

cdr3_aa: CATSGTSGGDTQYF
cdr3_nt: TGTGCCACCTCCGGGACTAGCGGGGGAGATACGCAGTATTTT
v_call: TRBV6-1
clone_size: few
j_call: TRBJ2-3
d_call: TRBD2
cdr3_length: 14

cdr3_aa: CSVQRDTQYF
cdr3_nt: TGCAGCGTTCAACGAGATACGCAGTATTTT
v_call: TRBV29-1
clone_size: few
j_call: TRBJ2-3
d_call: -
cdr3_length: 10

cdr3_aa: CSVEGASRGNTEAFF
cdr3_nt: TGCAGCGTTGAAGGGGCTTCACGGGGGAACACTGAAGCTTTCTTT
v_call: TRBV29-1
clone_size: few
j_call: TRBJ1-1
d_call: -
cdr3_length: 15

cdr3_aa: CASSEAVYAGPPDGYTF
cdr3_nt: TGTGCCAGCAGTGAAGCCGTGTATGCCGGCCCTCCGGATGGCTACACCTTC
v_call: TRBV6-1
clone_size: few
j_call: TRBJ1-2
d_call: -
cdr3_length: 17

cdr3_aa: CASSSPWEGLNNEQFF
cdr3_nt: TGTGCCAGCAGCTCCCCTTGGGAGGGTCTAAACAATGAGCAGTTCTTC
v_call: TRBV7-6
clone_size: few
j_call: TRBJ2-1
d_call: TRBD2
cdr3_length: 16

cdr3_aa: CASSRASGQETQYF
cdr3_nt: TGTGCCAGCAGTCGTGCTAGCGGCCAAGAGACCCAGTACTTC
v_call: TRBV6-2/TRBV6-3
clone_size: few
j_call: TRBJ2-5
d_call: TRBD2
cdr3_length: 14

cdr3_aa: CASSTSTGNYGYTF
cdr3_nt: TGTGCCAGTAGTACTTCGACAGGGAACTATGGCTACACCTTC
v_call: TRBV19
clone_size: -
j_call: TRBJ1-2
d_call: TRBD1
cdr3_length: 14

cdr3_aa: CASSSGQGKFSYEQYF
cdr3_nt: TGTGCCAGCAGCTCGGGACAGGGAAAGTTCTCCTACGAGCAGTACTTC
v_call: TRBV5-4
clone_size: -
j_call: TRBJ2-7
d_call: TRBD1
cdr3_length: 16

cdr3_aa: CASSLYTYGYTF
cdr3_nt: TGTGCCAGCAGTTTATACACCTATGGCTACACCTTC
v_call: TRBV28
clone_size: -
j_call: TRBJ1-2
d_call: -
cdr3_length: 12

cdr3_aa: CASSLSGVGNTIYF
cdr3_nt: TGTGCCAGCAGCTTATCGGGGGTCGGAAACACCATATATTTT
v_call: TRBV7-3
clone_size: -
j_call: TRBJ1-3
d_call: -
cdr3_length: 14

cdr3_aa: CASSFPGTGSGANVLTF
cdr3_nt: TGTGCCAGCAGCTTCCCCGGGACAGGGTCTGGGGCCAACGTCCTGACTTTC
v_call: TRBV7-9
clone_size: -
j_call: TRBJ2-6
d_call: TRBD1
cdr3_length: 17

cdr3_aa: CASRERDSSYNEQFF
cdr3_nt: TGTGCCAGCAGGGAAAGGGATAGCTCCTACAATGAGCAGTTCTTC
v_call: TRBV12-3/TRBV12-4
clone_size: few
j_call: TRBJ2-1
d_call: -
cdr3_length: 15

cdr3_aa: CASTNRDRVFSPLHF
cdr3_nt: TGTGCCAGTACGAACCGGGACAGGGTCTTCTCACCCCTCCACTTT
v_call: TRBV11-2
clone_size: -
j_call: TRBJ1-6
d_call: TRBD1
cdr3_length: 15

cdr3_aa: CASSQLQGTQYF
cdr3_nt: TGTGCCAGCAGCCAATTACAGGGGACGCAGTATTTT
v_call: TRBV4-2
clone_size: few
j_call: TRBJ2-3
d_call: TRBD1
cdr3_length: 12

cdr3_aa: CASSNRDRVYGYTF
cdr3_nt: TGTGCCAGCAGCAACCGGGACAGGGTTTATGGCTACACCTTC
v_call: TRBV12-3/TRBV12-4
clone_size: -
j_call: TRBJ1-2
d_call: TRBD1
cdr3_length: 14

cdr3_aa: CASSFSSYEQYF
cdr3_nt: TGTGCCAGCAGCTTTAGCTCCTACGAGCAGTACTTC
v_call: TRBV7-2
clone_size: many
j_call: TRBJ2-7
d_call: -
cdr3_length: 12

cdr3_aa: CASSLASGAQETQYF
cdr3_nt: TGTGCCAGCAGTTTGGCTAGCGGGGCACAAGAGACCCAGTACTTC
v_call: TRBV28
clone_size: few
j_call: TRBJ2-5
d_call: TRBD2
cdr3_length: 15

cdr3_aa: CASSGGLANEKLFF
cdr3_nt: TGTGCCAGCAGTGGGGGGCTTGCTAATGAAAAACTGTTTTTT
v_call: TRBV6-4
clone_size: few
j_call: TRBJ1-4
d_call: -
cdr3_length: 14

cdr3_aa: CASSKRRSSYNEQFF
cdr3_nt: TGTGCCAGCAGTAAAAGACGGAGCTCCTACAATGAGCAGTTCTTC
v_call: TRBV6-5
clone_size: -
j_call: TRBJ2-1
d_call: -
cdr3_length: 15

cdr3_aa: CASSLYSGTGELFF
cdr3_nt: TGTGCCAGCAGCTTATACTCGGGGACCGGGGAGCTGTTTTTT
v_call: TRBV5-6
clone_size: -
j_call: TRBJ2-2
d_call: -
cdr3_length: 14

cdr3_aa: CASSWDRGDEAFF
cdr3_nt: TGTGCCAGCAGCTGGGACAGGGGGGATGAAGCTTTCTTT
v_call: TRBV7-9
clone_size: few
j_call: TRBJ1-1
d_call: TRBD1
cdr3_length: 13

cdr3_aa: CASSLGGGQTQYF
cdr3_nt: TGTGCCAGCAGTTTGGGCGGGGGGCAGACCCAGTACTTC
v_call: TRBV28
clone_size: many
j_call: TRBJ2-5
d_call: TRBD2
cdr3_length: 13

cdr3_aa: CASSNSRDTQYF
cdr3_nt: TGTGCCAGCAGCAACTCCCGGGATACGCAGTATTTT
v_call: TRBV7-9
clone_size: -
j_call: TRBJ2-3
d_call: -
cdr3_length: 12

cdr3_aa: CASSFTGTRKLFF
cdr3_nt: TGTGCCAGCAGTTTTACAGGGACGAGAAAACTGTTTTTT
v_call: TRBV12-3/TRBV12-4
clone_size: few
j_call: TRBJ1-4
d_call: -
cdr3_length: 13

cdr3_aa: CASSLAGTGDTEAFF
cdr3_nt: TGCGCCAGCAGCTTGGCAGGGACCGGGGACACTGAAGCTTTCTTT
v_call: TRBV5-1
clone_size: few
j_call: TRBJ1-1
d_call: -
cdr3_length: 15

cdr3_aa: CASSLTGGGKGNSPLHF
cdr3_nt: TGCGCCAGCAGCTTAACAGGGGGCGGTAAAGGAAATTCACCCCTCCACTTT
v_call: TRBV5-1
clone_size: few
j_call: TRBJ1-6
d_call: TRBD1
cdr3_length: 17

cdr3_aa: CASRFAGGFTDTQYF
cdr3_nt: TGCGCCAGCCGTTTCGCGGGGGGCTTCACAGATACGCAGTATTTT
v_call: TRBV10-2
clone_size: -
j_call: TRBJ2-3
d_call: TRBD2
cdr3_length: 15

cdr3_aa: CASSLASRYNEQFF
cdr3_nt: TGCGCCAGCAGCTTGGCTAGCAGATACAATGAGCAGTTCTTC
v_call: TRBV5-1
clone_size: -
j_call: TRBJ2-1
d_call: -
cdr3_length: 14

cdr3_aa: CASSSRQGERDTQYF
cdr3_nt: TGTGCCAGCAGCTCTCGCCAGGGGGAGCGAGATACGCAGTATTTT
v_call: TRBV7-6
clone_size: -
j_call: TRBJ2-3
d_call: TRBD1
cdr3_length: 15

cdr3_aa: CASSGRPYSPLHF
cdr3_nt: TGTGCCAGCAGTGGGAGGCCCTATTCACCCCTCCACTTT
v_call: TRBV2
clone_size: -
j_call: TRBJ1-6
d_call: -
cdr3_length: 13

cdr3_aa: CASSFRRDRAYEQYF
cdr3_nt: TGTGCCAGCAGTTTCCGGAGAGACAGAGCCTACGAGCAGTACTTC
v_call: TRBV12-3/TRBV12-4
clone_size: few
j_call: TRBJ2-7
d_call: -
cdr3_length: 15

cdr3_aa: CASSAAPGGAEAFF
cdr3_nt: TGTGCCAGCAGTGCCGCCCCGGGAGGTGCTGAAGCTTTCTTT
v_call: TRBV2
clone_size: -
j_call: TRBJ1-1
d_call: -
cdr3_length: 14

cdr3_aa: CASSPRYEAWGNEQFF
cdr3_nt: TGTGCCAGCAGCCCCCGATATGAGGCGTGGGGCAATGAGCAGTTCTTC
v_call: TRBV9
clone_size: many
j_call: TRBJ2-1
d_call: -
cdr3_length: 16

cdr3_aa: CASSPPTYPYNEQFF
cdr3_nt: TGTGCCAGCTCACCACCGACGTACCCCTACAATGAGCAGTTCTTC
v_call: TRBV18
clone_size: -
j_call: TRBJ2-1
d_call: -
cdr3_length: 15

cdr3_aa: CASSYRGGKLFF
cdr3_nt: TGTGCCAGCAGTTACCGGGGCGGGAAACTGTTTTTT
v_call: TRBV6-5
clone_size: few
j_call: TRBJ1-4
d_call: -
cdr3_length: 12

cdr3_aa: CASSYRGSQETQYF
cdr3_nt: TGCGCCAGCAGCTATCGGGGATCCCAAGAGACCCAGTACTTC
v_call: TRBV5-1
clone_size: many
j_call: TRBJ2-5
d_call: -
cdr3_length: 14

cdr3_aa: CASSVGQSYNEQFF
cdr3_nt: TGTGCCAGCAGCGTAGGGCAATCCTACAATGAGCAGTTCTTC
v_call: TRBV9
clone_size: few
j_call: TRBJ2-1
d_call: -
cdr3_length: 14

cdr3_aa: CASSVVEGATHNEQFF
cdr3_nt: TGTGCCAGCAGCGTAGTTGAGGGGGCGACGCACAATGAGCAGTTCTTC
v_call: TRBV9
clone_size: -
j_call: TRBJ2-1
d_call: TRBD1
cdr3_length: 16

cdr3_aa: CASSPSVGAGANVLTF
cdr3_nt: TGTGCCAGCTCTCCTTCCGTAGGGGCTGGGGCCAACGTCCTGACTTTC
v_call: TRBV18
clone_size: -
j_call: TRBJ2-6
d_call: -
cdr3_length: 16

cdr3_aa: CASSTGTHTGELFF
cdr3_nt: TGTGCCAGCAGCACCGGGACGCACACCGGGGAGCTGTTTTTT
v_call: TRBV7-2
clone_size: many
j_call: TRBJ2-2
d_call: -
cdr3_length: 14

cdr3_aa: CASSTFAVGEEQFF
cdr3_nt: TGCGCCAGCAGCACCTTCGCGGTGGGGGAGGAGCAGTTCTTC
v_call: TRBV5-1
clone_size: many
j_call: TRBJ2-1
d_call: -
cdr3_length: 14

cdr3_aa: CASTPRTGDYRSPLHF
cdr3_nt: TGTGCCAGCACCCCCCGGACAGGGGACTATAGGTCACCCCTCCACTTT
v_call: TRBV6-6
clone_size: -
j_call: TRBJ1-6
d_call: TRBD1
cdr3_length: 16

cdr3_aa: CASSLSDNPIPSGANVLTF
cdr3_nt: TGTGCCAGCTCACTTTCCGACAACCCTATACCCTCTGGGGCCAACGTCCTGACTTTC
v_call: TRBV18
clone_size: -
j_call: TRBJ2-6
d_call: -
cdr3_length: 19

cdr3_aa: CASSLRDRRAGELFF
cdr3_nt: TGTGCCAGCAGCTTGAGGGACAGACGGGCCGGGGAGCTGTTTTTT
v_call: TRBV7-6
clone_size: few
j_call: TRBJ2-2
d_call: TRBD1
cdr3_length: 15